The entry below describes one T cell receptor (beta chain). This sample was taken from a study of blood T cell repertoires in COVID-19. About the study: The samples span acute and convalescent COVID-19 from the United States, Italy and Spain. PBMCs, B-cell-depleted T cells, or T cells provided the cDNA or gDNA that made up the material.

The CDR3 sequence is 15 residues long. Trimming cost V 6 bases and J 5 bases; bases outside gene matches: 7. The V gene's germline CDR1 is MNHEY and CDR2 SMNVEV (reference sequence). Methods used by the authors: Using reference gene primer amplification, nucleated cell counts were estimated. Assay used: immunoSEQ multiplex PCR; TCRdb lists only in-frame clones, some missing. V, J and clone size are those of that table, while D and trimming were read from the DNA. The profile shows roughly 150,000 clones, roughly 87% of them singletons. Sequences were obtained from peripheral blood. V and J are TRBV27 and TRBJ2-7, with 13 bases identical to TRBD2. This receptor was identified in a human donor in a cohort sampled during active COVID-19. CDR3 nucleotides: TGTGCCAGCAGCCAACTAGCGGGAGGGCGGGACGAGCAGTACTTC. Its protein product is CASSQLAGGRDEQYF.